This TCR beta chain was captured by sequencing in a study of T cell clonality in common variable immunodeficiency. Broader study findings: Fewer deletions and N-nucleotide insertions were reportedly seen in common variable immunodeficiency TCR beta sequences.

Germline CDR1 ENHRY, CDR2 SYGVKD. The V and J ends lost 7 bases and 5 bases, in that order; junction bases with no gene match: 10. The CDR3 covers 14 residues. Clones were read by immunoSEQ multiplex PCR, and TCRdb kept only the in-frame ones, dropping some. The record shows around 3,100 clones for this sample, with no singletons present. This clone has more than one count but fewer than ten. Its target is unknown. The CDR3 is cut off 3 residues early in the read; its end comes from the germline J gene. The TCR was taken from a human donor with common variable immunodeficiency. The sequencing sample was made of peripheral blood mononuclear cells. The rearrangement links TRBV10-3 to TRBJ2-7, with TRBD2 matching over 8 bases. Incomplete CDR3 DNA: TGTGCCATCAACAAACCGGGGGGGGCAAACGAG. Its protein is CAINKPGGANE. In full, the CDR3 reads CAINKPGGANEQYF.